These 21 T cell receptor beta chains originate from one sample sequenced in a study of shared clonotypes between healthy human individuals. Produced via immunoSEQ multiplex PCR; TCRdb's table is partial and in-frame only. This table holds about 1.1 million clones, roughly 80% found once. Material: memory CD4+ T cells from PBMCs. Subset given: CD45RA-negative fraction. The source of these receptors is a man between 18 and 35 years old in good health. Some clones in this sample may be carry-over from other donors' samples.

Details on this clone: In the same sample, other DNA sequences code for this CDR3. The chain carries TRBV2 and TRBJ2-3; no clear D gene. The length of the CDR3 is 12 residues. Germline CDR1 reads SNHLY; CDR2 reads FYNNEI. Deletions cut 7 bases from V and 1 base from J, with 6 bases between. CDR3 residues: CASTGGTDTQYF. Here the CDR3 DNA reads TGTGCCAGCACTGGGGGCACAGATACGCAGTATTTT.

CDR3 in amino acids: CASSQGTSGVTYEQYF. Written as DNA, the CDR3 is TGTGCCAGCAGCCAAGGAACTAGCGGGGTTACGTACGAGCAGTACTTC. The chain combines TRBV4-2 with TRBJ2-7; 10 bases agree with TRBD2. J gave up 4 bases and V 1 base, and 7 bases lay outside the gene matches. This CDR3 comprises 16 residues. From germline, CDR1 is LGHNA and CDR2 YNFKEQ.

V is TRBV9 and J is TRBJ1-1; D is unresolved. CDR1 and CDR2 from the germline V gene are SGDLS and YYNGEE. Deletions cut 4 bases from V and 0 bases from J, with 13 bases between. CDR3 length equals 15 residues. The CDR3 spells CASSPIGEMNTEAFF. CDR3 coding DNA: TGTGCCAGCAGCCCGATCGGGGAAATGAACACTGAAGCTTTCTTT.

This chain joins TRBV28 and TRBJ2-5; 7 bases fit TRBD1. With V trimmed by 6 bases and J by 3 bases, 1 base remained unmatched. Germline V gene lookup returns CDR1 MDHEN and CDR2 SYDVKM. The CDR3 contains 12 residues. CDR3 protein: CASSGTEETQYF. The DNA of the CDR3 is TGTGCCAGCAGCGGGACAGAAGAGACCCAGTACTTC.

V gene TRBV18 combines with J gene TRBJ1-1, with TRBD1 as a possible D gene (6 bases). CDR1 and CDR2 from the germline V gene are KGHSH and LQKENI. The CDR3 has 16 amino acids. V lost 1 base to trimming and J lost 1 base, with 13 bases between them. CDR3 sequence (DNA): TGTGCCAGCTCACCACGGGGGCCCTACGGGAACACTGAAGCTTTCTTT. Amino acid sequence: CASSPRGPYGNTEAFF.

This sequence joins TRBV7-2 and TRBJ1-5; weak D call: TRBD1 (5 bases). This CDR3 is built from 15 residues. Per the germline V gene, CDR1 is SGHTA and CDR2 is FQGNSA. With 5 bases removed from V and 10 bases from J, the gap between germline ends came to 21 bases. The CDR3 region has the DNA TGTGCCAGCAGCCCAAGGGGTTCTCCATACAGTCCCCAGCATTTT. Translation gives CASSPRGSPYSPQHF.

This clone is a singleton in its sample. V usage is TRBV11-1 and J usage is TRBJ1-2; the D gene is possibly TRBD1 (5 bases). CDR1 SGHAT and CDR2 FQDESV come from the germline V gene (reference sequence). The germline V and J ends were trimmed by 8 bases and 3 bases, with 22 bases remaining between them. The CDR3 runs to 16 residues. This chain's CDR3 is CASPGEGTVHDYGYTF. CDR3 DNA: TGTGCCAGCCCGGGGGAGGGGACCGTTCATGACTATGGCTACACCTTC.

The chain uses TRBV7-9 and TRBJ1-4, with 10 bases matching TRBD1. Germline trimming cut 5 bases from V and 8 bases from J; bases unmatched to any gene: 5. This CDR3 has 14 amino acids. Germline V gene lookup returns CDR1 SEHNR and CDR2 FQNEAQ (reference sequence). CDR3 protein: CASSLGTGAEKLFF. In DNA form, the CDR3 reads TGTGCCAGCAGCCTCGGGACAGGGGCAGAAAAACTGTTTTTT.

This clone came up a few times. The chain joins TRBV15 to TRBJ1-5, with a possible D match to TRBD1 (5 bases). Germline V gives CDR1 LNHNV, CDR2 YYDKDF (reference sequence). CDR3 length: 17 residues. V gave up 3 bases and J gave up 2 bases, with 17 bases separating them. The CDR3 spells CATSRMGTGSGNQPQHF. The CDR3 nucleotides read TGTGCCACCAGCAGGATGGGGACTGGGAGCGGCAATCAGCCCCAGCATTTT.

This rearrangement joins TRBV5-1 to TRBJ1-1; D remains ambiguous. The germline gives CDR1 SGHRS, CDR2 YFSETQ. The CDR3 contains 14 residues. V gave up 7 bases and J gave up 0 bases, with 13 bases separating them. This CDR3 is CASGSMGLNTEAFF. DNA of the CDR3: TGCGCCAGCGGTTCAATGGGTCTGAACACTGAAGCTTTCTTT.

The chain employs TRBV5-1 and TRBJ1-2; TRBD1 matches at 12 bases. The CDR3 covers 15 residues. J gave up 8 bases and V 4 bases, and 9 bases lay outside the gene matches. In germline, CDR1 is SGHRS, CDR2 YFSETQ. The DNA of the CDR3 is TGCGCCAGCAGCCAGGGACAGGGGGCTGCTGGCGGCTACACCTTC. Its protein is CASSQGQGAAGGYTF. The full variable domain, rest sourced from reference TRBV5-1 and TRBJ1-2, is KAGVTQTPRYLIKTRGQQVTLSCSPISGHRSVSWYQQTPGQGLQFLFEYFSETQRNKGNFPGRFSGRQFSNSRSEMNVSTLELGDSALYLCASSQGQGAAGGYTFGSGTRLTVV.

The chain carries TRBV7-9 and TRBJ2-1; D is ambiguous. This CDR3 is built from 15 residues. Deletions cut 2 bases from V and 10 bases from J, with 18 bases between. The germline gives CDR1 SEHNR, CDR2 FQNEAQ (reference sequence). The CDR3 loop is CASSLSERIREEQFF. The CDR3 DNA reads TGTGCCAGCAGCTTATCTGAACGCATAAGAGAAGAGCAGTTCTTC. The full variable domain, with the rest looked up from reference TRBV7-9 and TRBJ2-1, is DTGVSQNPRHKITKRGQNVTFRCDPISEHNRLYWYRQTLGQGPEFLTYFQNEAQLEKSRLLSDRFSAERPKGSFSTLEIQRTEQGDSAMYLCASSLSERIREEQFFGPGTRLTVL.

CDR3 coding DNA: TGTGCCACCACTGGGGGCAAAGCGGTTAACACCGGGGAGCTGTTTTTT. Translation gives CATTGGKAVNTGELFF. J is TRBJ2-2 and V is TRBV14; a weak D match, TRBD1 (6 bases). Germline loops: CDR1 SGHDN, CDR2 FVKESK. Trimming took off 10 bases at V and 2 bases at J, with 20 bases between the two ends. The CDR3 extends over 16 amino acids.

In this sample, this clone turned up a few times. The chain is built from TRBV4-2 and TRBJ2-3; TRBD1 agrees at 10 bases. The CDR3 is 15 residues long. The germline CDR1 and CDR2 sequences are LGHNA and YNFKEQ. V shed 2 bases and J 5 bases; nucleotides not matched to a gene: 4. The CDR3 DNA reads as TGTGCCAGCAGCCAACCGGGACAGGGGAAAGATACGCAGTATTTT. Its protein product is CASSQPGQGKDTQYF.

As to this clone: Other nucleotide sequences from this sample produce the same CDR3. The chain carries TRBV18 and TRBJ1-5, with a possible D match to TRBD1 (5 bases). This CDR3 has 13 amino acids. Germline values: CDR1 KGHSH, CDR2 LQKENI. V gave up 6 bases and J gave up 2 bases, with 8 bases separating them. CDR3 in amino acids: CASSGGGNQPQHF. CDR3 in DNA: TGTGCCAGCTCTGGGGGGGGCAATCAGCCCCAGCATTTT.

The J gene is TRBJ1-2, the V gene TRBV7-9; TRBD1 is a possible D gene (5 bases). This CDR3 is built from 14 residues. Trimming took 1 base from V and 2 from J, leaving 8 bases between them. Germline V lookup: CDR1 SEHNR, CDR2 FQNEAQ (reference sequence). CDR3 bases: TGTGCCAGCAGCTTAGTTGGGGCCAACTATGGCTACACCTTC. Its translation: CASSLVGANYGYTF.

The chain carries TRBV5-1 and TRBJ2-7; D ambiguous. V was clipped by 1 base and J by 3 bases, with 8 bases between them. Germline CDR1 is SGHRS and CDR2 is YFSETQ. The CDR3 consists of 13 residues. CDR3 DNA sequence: TGCGCCAGCAGCTTGACCGGTAACTACGAGCAGTACTTC. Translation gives CASSLTGNYEQYF. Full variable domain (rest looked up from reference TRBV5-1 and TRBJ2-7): KAGVTQTPRYLIKTRGQQVTLSCSPISGHRSVSWYQQTPGQGLQFLFEYFSETQRNKGNFPGRFSGRQFSNSRSEMNVSTLELGDSALYLCASSLTGNYEQYFGPGTRLTVT.

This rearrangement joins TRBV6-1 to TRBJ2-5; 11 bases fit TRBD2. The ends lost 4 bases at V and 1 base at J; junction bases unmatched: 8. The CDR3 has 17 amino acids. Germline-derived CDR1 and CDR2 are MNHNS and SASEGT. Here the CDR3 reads CASSVASGRWGQETQYF. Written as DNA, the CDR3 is TGTGCCAGCAGTGTGGCTAGCGGGAGGTGGGGCCAAGAGACCCAGTACTTC.

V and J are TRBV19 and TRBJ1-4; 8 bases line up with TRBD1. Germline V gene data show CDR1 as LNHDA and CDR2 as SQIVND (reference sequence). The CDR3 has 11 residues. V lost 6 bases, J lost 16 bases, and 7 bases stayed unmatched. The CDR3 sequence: CASRTRDRRFF. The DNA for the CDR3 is TGTGCCAGTAGGACGAGGGACAGGCGGTTTTTT.

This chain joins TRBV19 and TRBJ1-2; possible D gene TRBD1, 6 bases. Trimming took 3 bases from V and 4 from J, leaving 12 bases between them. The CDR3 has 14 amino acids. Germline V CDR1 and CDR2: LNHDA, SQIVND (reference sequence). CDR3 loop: CASSMLGAGYGYTF. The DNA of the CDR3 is TGTGCCAGTAGTATGTTGGGGGCCGGCTATGGCTACACCTTC.

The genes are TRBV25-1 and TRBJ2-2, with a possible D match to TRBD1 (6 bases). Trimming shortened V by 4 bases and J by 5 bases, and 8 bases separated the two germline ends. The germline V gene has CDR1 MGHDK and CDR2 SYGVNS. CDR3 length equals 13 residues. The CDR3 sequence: CASSGQGTGELFF. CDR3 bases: TGTGCCAGCAGTGGCCAGGGGACCGGGGAGCTGTTTTTT.